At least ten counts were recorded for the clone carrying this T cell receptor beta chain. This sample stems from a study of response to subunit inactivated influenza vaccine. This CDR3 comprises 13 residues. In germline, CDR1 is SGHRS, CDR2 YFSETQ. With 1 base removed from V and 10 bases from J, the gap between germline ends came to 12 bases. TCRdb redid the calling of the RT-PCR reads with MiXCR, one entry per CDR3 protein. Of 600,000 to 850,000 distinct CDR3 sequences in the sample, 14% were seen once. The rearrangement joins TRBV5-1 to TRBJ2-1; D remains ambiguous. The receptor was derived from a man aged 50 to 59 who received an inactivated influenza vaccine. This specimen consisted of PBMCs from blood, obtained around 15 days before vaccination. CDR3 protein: CASSLFQQLEQFF. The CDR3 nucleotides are TGCGCCAGCAGCTTGTTCCAGCAGCTGGAGCAGTTCTTC.